These T cell receptor beta chains were read from a single sample in a study of Graves' ophthalmopathy and Graves' hyperthyroidism. From the multiplex PCR reads, TCRdb called clonotypes with MiXCR, one entry per CDR3 protein. Among 680,000 or so distinct CDR3 sequences, 22% were seen once, and the ten largest hold approximately 7%. The sequenced material came from peripheral blood. These receptors originate from a woman younger than 35 with stable Graves' hyperthyroidism. Some clones in this sample may be carry-over from other donors' samples. Both conserved end residues are part of each CDR3. The D gene is left open where the match is weak. Clone size is shown for a subset of rows, as once, few, many or a class of expanded clone.

V	size	J	D	CDR3	DNA
TRBV6-5	-	TRBJ2-3	TRBD2	CASSYSRSGGMNTQYF	TGTGCCAGCAGTTACTCGAGGTCGGGGGGGATGAATACGCAGTATTTT
TRBV5-1	many	TRBJ1-5	-	CASSLDANQPQHF	TGCGCCAGCAGCTTGGATGCTAATCAGCCCCAGCATTTT
TRBV14	many	TRBJ1-1	TRBD1	CASTPGTAREAFF	TGTGCCAGCACGCCGGGGACAGCACGTGAAGCTTTCTTT
TRBV27	many	TRBJ1-1	-	CASKMDRENTEAFF	TGTGCCAGCAAGATGGACAGAGAGAACACTGAAGCTTTCTTT
TRBV27	-	TRBJ2-7	-	CATARDGGFYEQYF	TGTGCCACTGCACGGGACGGTGGGTTCTACGAGCAGTACTTC
TRBV29-1	many	TRBJ2-7	-	CSVEDNQGREEQYF	TGCAGCGTTGAAGATAACCAGGGTCGGGAAGAGCAGTACTTC
TRBV6-5	many	TRBJ1-5	-	CASSYRLGYSQPQHF	TGTGCCAGCAGTTACCGACTCGGGTACTCTCAGCCCCAGCATTTT
TRBV6-1	few	TRBJ1-2	-	CASSLGTADYGYTF	TGTGCCAGCAGCCTCGGGACGGCGGACTATGGCTACACCTTC
TRBV7-4	-	TRBJ1-1	-	CASSQQASKAIEAFF	TGTGCCAGCAGCCAACAGGCCAGCAAGGCTATTGAAGCTTTCTTT
TRBV5-1	many	TRBJ1-1	-	CASSLGILNTEAFF	TGCGCCAGCAGCCTAGGGATTTTGAACACTGAAGCTTTCTTT
TRBV28	many	TRBJ1-6	-	CASYGGAASPLHF	TGTGCCAGCTACGGGGGGGCCGCGTCACCCCTCCACTTT
TRBV12-3/TRBV12-4	many	TRBJ2-2	-	CASNRLPTGELFF	TGTGCCAGCAACCGGTTACCCACCGGGGAGCTGTTTTTT
TRBV19	few	TRBJ1-5	TRBD1	CASSTGTGGDQPQHF	TGTGCCAGTAGTACGGGGACAGGGGGAGATCAGCCCCAGCATTTT
TRBV6-1	few	TRBJ2-7	TRBD1	CASMGQLKYEQYF	TGTGCCAGCATGGGACAGCTCAAATACGAGCAGTACTTC
TRBV9	few	TRBJ1-1	TRBD1	CASSVTGDLNTEAFF	TGTGCCAGCAGCGTGACAGGGGACTTGAACACTGAAGCTTTCTTT
TRBV28	many	TRBJ2-7	-	CASSSIQIRSVYEQYF	TGTGCCAGCAGTTCAATACAAATCAGAAGTGTCTACGAGCAGTACTTC
TRBV19	many	TRBJ2-7	-	CASSTPGTYYEQYF	TGTGCCAGTAGTACCCCGGGGACCTACTACGAGCAGTACTTC
TRBV30	many	TRBJ2-7	-	CAYGRVGYEQYF	TGTGCCTACGGACGGGTTGGCTACGAGCAGTACTTC
TRBV12-3/TRBV12-4	many	TRBJ1-2	TRBD1	CASSHGTAVPGYTF	TGTGCCAGCAGTCACGGGACAGCCGTTCCAGGCTACACCTTC
TRBV20-1	many	TRBJ1-1	TRBD1	CSARDSQGTEAFF	TGCAGTGCTAGAGATTCACAGGGGACTGAAGCTTTCTTT